This TCR beta chain was identified during a study of cytomegalovirus exposure and HLA in healthy donors. Study context: A later analysis reported the 90 to 150 validation repertoires used the same platform as the approximately 700 first-cohort repertoires. Study results and limitations: There were a few CMV-associated chains whose specificity for CMV antigens was confirmed in vitro. For most TCR sequences rarity was the rule, although some public TCRs occurred in many donors. Subsequent analysis revealed that first-cohort TCR clusters tended to co-occur in the approximately 120 validation repertoires.

This clone showed up just a few times. Its antigen is as yet unknown. The assay was immunoSEQ multiplex PCR, and TCRdb's table has in-frame clones only and misses some. The sample has about 150,000 clones, 85% to 90% seen once; the top ten hold under 8%. The CDR3 runs 12 residues. Germline CDR1 reads SGHVS; CDR2 reads FQNEAQ. Trimming removed 1 base from V and 7 bases from J, with 8 bases in between. This clonotype originated in a woman aged 30 to 39 in good health and CMV-seropositive. The chain links TRBV7-8 to TRBJ2-7; no firm D call. Sequenced material: PBMCs. The CDR3 here is CASSLGGREQYF. The DNA for the CDR3 is TGTGCCAGCAGCTTAGGTGGTCGGGAGCAGTACTTC.